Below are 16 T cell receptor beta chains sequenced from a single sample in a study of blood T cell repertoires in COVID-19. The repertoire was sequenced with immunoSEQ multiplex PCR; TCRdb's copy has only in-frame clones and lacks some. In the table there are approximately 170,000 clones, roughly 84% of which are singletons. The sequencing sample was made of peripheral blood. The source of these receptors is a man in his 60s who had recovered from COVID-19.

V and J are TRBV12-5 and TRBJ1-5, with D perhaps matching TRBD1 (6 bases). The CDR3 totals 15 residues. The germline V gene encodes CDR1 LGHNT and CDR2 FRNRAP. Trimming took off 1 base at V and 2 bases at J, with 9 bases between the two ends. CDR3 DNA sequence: TGTGCTAGTGGTTTGGACAGGGTGGGCAATCAGCCCCAGCATTTT. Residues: CASGLDRVGNQPQHF.

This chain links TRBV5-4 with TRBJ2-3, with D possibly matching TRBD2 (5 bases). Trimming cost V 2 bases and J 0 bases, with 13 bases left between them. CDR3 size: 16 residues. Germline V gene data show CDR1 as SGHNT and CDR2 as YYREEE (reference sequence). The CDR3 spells CASSFHLATSTDTQYF. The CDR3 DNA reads TGTGCCAGCAGCTTTCATCTAGCAACTAGCACAGATACGCAGTATTTT.

The DNA for the CDR3 is TGTGCCAGCAGTTTAGCAGGGGACGCGACCTACGAGCAGTACTTC. It translates to CASSLAGDATYEQYF. This chain connects TRBV27 to TRBJ2-7; D perhaps matches TRBD1 (6 bases). Trimming stripped 2 bases from V and 2 bases from J, with 13 bases between. Per the germline V gene, CDR1 is MNHEY and CDR2 is SMNVEV (reference sequence). The CDR3 is made up of 15 amino acids.

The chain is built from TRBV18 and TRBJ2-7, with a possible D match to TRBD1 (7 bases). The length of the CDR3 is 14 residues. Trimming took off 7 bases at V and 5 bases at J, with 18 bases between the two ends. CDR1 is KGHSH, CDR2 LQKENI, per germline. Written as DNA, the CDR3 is TGTGCCAGCTACGAGGGGGCGCGGGGTGACGAGCAGTACTTC. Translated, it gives CASYEGARGDEQYF.

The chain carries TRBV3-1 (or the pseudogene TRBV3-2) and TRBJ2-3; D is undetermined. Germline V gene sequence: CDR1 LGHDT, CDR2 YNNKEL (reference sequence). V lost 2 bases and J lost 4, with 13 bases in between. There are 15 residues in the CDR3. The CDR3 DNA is TGTGCCAGCAGCCAATCCGCTACCCGCCCAGATACGCAGTATTTT. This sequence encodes CASSQSATRPDTQYF.

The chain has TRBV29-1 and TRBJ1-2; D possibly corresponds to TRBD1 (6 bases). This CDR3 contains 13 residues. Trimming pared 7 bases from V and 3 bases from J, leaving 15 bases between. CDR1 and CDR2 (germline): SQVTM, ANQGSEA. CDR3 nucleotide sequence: TGCAGCGGGGGGGACACCCGGGACTATGGCTACACCTTC. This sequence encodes CSGGDTRDYGYTF.

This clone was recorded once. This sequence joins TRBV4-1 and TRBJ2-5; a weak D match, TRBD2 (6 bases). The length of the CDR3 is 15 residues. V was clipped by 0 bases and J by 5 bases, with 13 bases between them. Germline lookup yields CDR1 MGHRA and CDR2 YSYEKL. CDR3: CASSQDGRGRETQYF. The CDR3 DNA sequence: TGCGCCAGCAGCCAAGATGGGCGGGGCCGGGAGACCCAGTACTTC.

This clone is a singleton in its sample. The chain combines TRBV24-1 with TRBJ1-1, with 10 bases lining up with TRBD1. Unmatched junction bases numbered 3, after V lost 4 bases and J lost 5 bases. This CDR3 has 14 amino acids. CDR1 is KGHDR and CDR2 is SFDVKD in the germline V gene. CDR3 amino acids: CATSDPGQGTEAFF. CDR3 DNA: TGTGCCACCAGTGACCCGGGACAGGGGACTGAAGCTTTCTTT.

The CDR3 loop reads CASSLPQTGEDEKLFF. The CDR3 DNA is TGTGCCAGCAGCCTACCCCAAACAGGGGAGGATGAAAAACTGTTTTTT. This sequence joins TRBV6-2 or TRBV6-3 and TRBJ1-4, with 7 bases matching TRBD1. The CDR3 length is 16 residues. V shed 6 bases and J 6 bases; nucleotides not matched to a gene: 13. Germline loops: CDR1 MNHEY, CDR2 SVGEGT.

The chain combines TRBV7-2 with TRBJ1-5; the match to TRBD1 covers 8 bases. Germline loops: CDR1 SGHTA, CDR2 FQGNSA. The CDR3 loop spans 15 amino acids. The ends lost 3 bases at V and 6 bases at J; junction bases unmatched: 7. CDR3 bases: TGTGCCAGCAGCTTGTCTCAGGGGGCCGCTCAGCCCCAGCATTTT. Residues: CASSLSQGAAQPQHF.

The CDR3 here is CASSSGQGPPIGEQYF. DNA for the CDR3: TGCGCCAGCAGCTCCGGACAGGGGCCCCCGATAGGGGAGCAGTACTTC. V usage is TRBV5-1 and J usage is TRBJ2-7; 9 bases agree with TRBD1. This CDR3 region has 16 residues. Losses at the gene ends were 3 bases for V and 7 bases for J; bases not matched to a gene: 14. Germline V CDR1 and CDR2: SGHRS, YFSETQ.

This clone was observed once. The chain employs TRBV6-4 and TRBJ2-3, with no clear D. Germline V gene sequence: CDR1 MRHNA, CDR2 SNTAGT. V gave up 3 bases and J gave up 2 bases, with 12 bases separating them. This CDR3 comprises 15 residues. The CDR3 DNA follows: TGTGCCAGCAGTGAAAGCACGAACCCCACAGATACGCAGTATTTT. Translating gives CASSESTNPTDTQYF.

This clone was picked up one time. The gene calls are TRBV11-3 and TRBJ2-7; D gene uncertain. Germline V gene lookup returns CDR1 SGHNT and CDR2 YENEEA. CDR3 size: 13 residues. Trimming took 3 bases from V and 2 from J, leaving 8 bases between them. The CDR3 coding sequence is TGTGCCAGCAGCTTTACAGCCGCCTACGAGCAGTACTTC. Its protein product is CASSFTAAYEQYF.

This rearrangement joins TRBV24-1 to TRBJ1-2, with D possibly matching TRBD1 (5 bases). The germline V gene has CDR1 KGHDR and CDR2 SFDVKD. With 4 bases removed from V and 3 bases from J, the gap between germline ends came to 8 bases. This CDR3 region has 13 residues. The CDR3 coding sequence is TGTGCCACCAGTGACTCAGGGTACTATGGCTACACCTTC. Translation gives CATSDSGYYGYTF.

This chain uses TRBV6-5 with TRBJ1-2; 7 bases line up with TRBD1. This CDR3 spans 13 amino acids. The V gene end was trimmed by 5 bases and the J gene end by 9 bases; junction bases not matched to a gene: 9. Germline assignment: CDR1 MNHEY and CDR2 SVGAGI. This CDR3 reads CASSPQGDGRYTF. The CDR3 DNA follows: TGTGCCAGCAGTCCTCAGGGGGACGGCCGCTACACCTTC.

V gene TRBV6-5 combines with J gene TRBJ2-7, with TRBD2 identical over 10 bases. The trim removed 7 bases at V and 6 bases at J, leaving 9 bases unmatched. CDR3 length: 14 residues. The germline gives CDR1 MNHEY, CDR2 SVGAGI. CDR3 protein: CASTPRASGSEQYF. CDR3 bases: TGTGCCAGCACTCCCCGGGCTAGCGGGAGCGAGCAGTACTTC.